These T cell receptor beta chains were read from a single sample in a study of cytomegalovirus exposure and HLA in healthy donors. Clones were sequenced by immunoSEQ multiplex PCR, and TCRdb holds only the in-frame ones, with some missing. Counted here are around 110,000 clones, about 68% occurring once; the ten biggest clones make up 8% to 9.5%. What was sequenced was PBMCs. The source of these receptors is a woman aged 40 to 49 in good health and CMV-seropositive. Both conserved end residues are part of each CDR3. D genes are given only for firm matches. Rows may omit the clone size; those that give it use once, few, many or a size class.

clone size | J gene | D gene | V gene | CDR3 protein | CDR3 DNA
. | TRBJ2-3 | TRBD2 | TRBV25-1 | CATRGLAGNREDTQYF | TGTGCCACCCGGGGACTAGCGGGAAACCGGGAAGATACGCAGTATTTT
. | TRBJ1-2 | . | TRBV5-1 | CASRAQGPYGYTF | TGCGCCAGCAGGGCCCAGGGGCCCTATGGCTACACCTTC
. | TRBJ1-1 | TRBD1 | TRBV16 | CASSPAGRGDTEAFF | TGTGCCAGCAGCCCCGCCGGCAGGGGGGACACTGAAGCTTTCTTT
few | TRBJ1-2 | . | TRBV7-2 | CASSLVPAGRGSGYTF | TGTGCCAGCAGCTTAGTCCCGGCAGGGAGGGGAAGTGGCTACACCTTC
. | TRBJ2-5 | . | TRBV4-1 | CASSQTGIQETQYF | TGCGCCAGCAGCCAGACGGGGATTCAAGAGACCCAGTACTTC
. | TRBJ1-2 | . | TRBV30 | CAWSLERGYGYTF | TGTGCCTGGAGCCTGGAGAGGGGGTATGGCTACACCTTC
. | TRBJ1-3 | . | TRBV19 | CASFGLSGSTIYF | TGTGCCTCCTTTGGGCTTTCTGGAAGCACCATATATTTT
once | TRBJ2-7 | . | TRBV5-1 | CASSSGTPRYEQYF | TGCGCCAGCAGCTCCGGGACACCACGATACGAGCAGTACTTC
once | TRBJ2-1 | TRBD1 | TRBV7-3 | CASSLNQGAIDEQFF | TGTGCCAGCAGCTTAAATCAGGGGGCTATCGATGAGCAGTTCTTC
. | TRBJ1-1 | TRBD1 | TRBV5-6 | CASSARTGRKAFF | TGTGCCAGCAGCGCACGGACAGGGCGTAAAGCTTTCTTT
. | TRBJ1-5 | . | TRBV4-1 | CASSRRYLLTEHGDQPQHF | TGCGCCAGCAGCCGACGTTACCTCCTGACTGAACACGGCGATCAGCCCCAGCATTTT
. | TRBJ1-6 | . | TRBV28 | CASSLGTANSPLHF | TGTGCCAGCAGTTTGGGGACTGCCAATTCACCCCTCCACTTT
. | TRBJ2-3 | TRBD1 | TRBV13 | CASSSTGGTDTQYF | TGTGCCAGCAGCTCGACAGGGGGCACAGATACGCAGTATTTT
. | TRBJ2-1 | TRBD2 | TRBV9 | CASSVGGTSLNEQFF | TGTGCCAGCAGCGTAGGGGGGACTAGCCTTAATGAGCAGTTCTTC
. | TRBJ1-5 | . | TRBV7-8 | CASSFGPTPSNQPQHF | TGTGCCAGCAGCTTTGGGCCCACCCCGAGCAATCAGCCCCAGCATTTT